This TCR beta chain was recovered during a study of CD8 T cells in ankylosing spondylitis (dated by TCRdb to the late 2010s). Study-level background: The study profiled T cell receptor beta repertoires in healthy donors and ankylosing spondylitis patients to find disease-linked TCR variants. The full study cohort comprised around 25 ankylosing spondylitis patients and approximately 100 healthy donors. Samples of peripheral blood were taken, and for ankylosing spondylitis patients, synovial fluid was collected as well.

In the case of this clonotype: Its target antigen remains unknown. No base quality information exists; no much larger clone differs at one position.

Reads for this sample came from an Illumina HiSeq 2500. Quantitative 5'-RACE with molecular barcodes was the method used to prepare the TCR beta libraries. Per the original workflow: A new computational method, built on a probabilistic model of VDJ rearrangement, was used to identify disease-linked TCR variants. TCRdb ran its own pipeline on the public reads, namely fastp trimming at Q25 and MiXCR clone calling, and kept in-frame beta chains. Every CDR3 protein is listed once, alongside the most common genes and DNA of its rows. The V and J calls and clone size come from TCRdb's table, not from the authors' own analysis. The sample includes fewer than 350,000 distinct CDR3 sequences, with 11% observed a single time. The ten largest clones take up around 10% of the sample. CDR1 GTSNPN and CDR2 SVGIG were looked up in the germline V gene (reference sequence). V sheds 3 bases and J sheds 10 bases, leaving 10 bases between their ends. The CDR3 runs 11 residues from the cysteine to the phenylalanine. Solely the CDR3 DNA is kept, with 33 bases framed from the first base.

Results and caveats for the whole study, not just this receptor: A TCR beta motif of about 8 highly homologous amino acid variants appeared characteristic of blood from ankylosing spondylitis patients. According to the report, matched synovial fluid samples from ankylosing spondylitis patients were significantly enriched for the disease-linked clones. Some motif variants had previously been reported in the synovial fluid and blood of reactive arthritis patients, which suggests shared mechanisms of disease initiation. In peripheral blood, the disease-linked clones were found at relatively low frequencies and had a CD8+ phenotype.

The sample consisted of blood, either unsorted or a sorted T cell fraction (not recorded which). This clonotype originated in a female donor with ankylosing spondylitis or in good health (not recorded which). The rearrangement joined TRBV30 to TRBJ2-1; the D assignment is uncertain and may be TRBD1 or TRBD2, with 5 bases supporting each. The CDR3 protein sequence reads: CAWSSWGEQFF. The DNA sequence is as follows: TGTGCCTGGAGCTCTTGGGGGGAGCAGTTCTTC.